This T cell receptor beta chain came from a study of beta chain features in type 1 diabetes. Whole-study results and caveats: Cells that show high TCR expression could be over-represented by cDNA sequencing.

Sequencing targeted expressed TCRB transcripts, as all isolated RNA had been reverse transcribed. Only in-frame clones appear in the TCRdb table, and some are missing; sequencing was by immunoSEQ multiplex PCR. Among over 40,000 clones listed, about 51% were seen once. By way of CD45RO/CCR7/CD25/CD127/CD95/CD27, the CD4+ regulatory, stem cell-like memory, central memory and naive cells were sorted. The germline gives CDR1 MGHRA, CDR2 YSYEKL. Trimming took 0 bases from V and 6 from J; bases not matched to a gene: 8. This CDR3 region has 15 residues. This clone was detected a few times. Its target is not known.

The origin of this receptor is a woman under 30 in good health. What was sequenced was Tregs from blood. The rearrangement joins TRBV4-1 to TRBJ2-7; TRBD1 agrees at 7 bases. The CDR3 sequence is CASSQEDRAGREQYF. In nucleotides, the CDR3 is TGCGCCAGCAGCCAAGAAGACAGGGCTGGGCGCGAGCAGTACTTC.